Each of the 16 T cell receptor beta chains below was sequenced from the same sample in a study of beta chain bispecific antibodies for T cell cancers. Expansion lasted 3 days, with either anti-CD3 antibody OKT3 or CD3/CD28 beads. TCRdb called the 5' RACE reads again in MiXCR, with one record for every CDR3 protein. The sample shows some 17,000 distinct CDR3 sequences, about 2.2% of them seen only once. The antigens these receptors bind are not known. Points from the study as a whole: The leukemia cells, rather than normal T cells, gave most of the targeted TRBV signal.

The sequenced sample consisted of healthy donor T cells cultured with leukemia cells. Source of these receptors: a human donor in good health. Some clones in this sample may be carry-over from other donors' samples.

This clonotype is classed as medium-sized (0.01 to 0.1%). V usage is TRBV10-3 and J usage is TRBJ2-1; maybe TRBD2 (6 bases). The CDR3 loop spans 14 amino acids. Germline V gene lookup returns CDR1 ENHRY and CDR2 SYGVKD. The V end was cut by 6 bases, the J end by 4 bases, with 13 bases between. CDR3 DNA: TGTGCCATCAGAGACGCGGGAACTTACAATGAGCAGTTCTTC. Its protein is CAIRDAGTYNEQFF.

Details on this clonotype: Its ends do not fully match the called genes, so a read error is possible. This chain connects TRBV30 to TRBJ2-5; 8 nucleotides align to TRBD1. CDR3 size: 14 residues. CDR1 GTSNPN and CDR2 SVGIG come from the germline V gene (reference sequence). The CDR3 sequence: CAWVPSVSGTGPTF. DNA of the CDR3: TGTGCCTGGGTCCCAAGCGTTTCTGGGACAGGACCGACCTTC.

This clonotype was seen at least ten times. The chain recombines TRBV12-5 with TRBJ2-1; no clear D. V lost 1 base and J 9 bases, leaving 10 bases between the germline ends. This CDR3 comprises 13 residues. Germline V gives CDR1 LGHNT, CDR2 FRNRAP. The CDR3 region has the DNA TGTGCTAGTGGTTTGGGGGTTGCAATTGAGCAGTTCTTC. The encoded protein is CASGLGVAIEQFF.

At least ten counts were recorded for this clonotype. This sequence joins TRBV6-5 and TRBJ2-3, with D hard to call. Trimming left V 2 bases short and J 2 bases short, with 14 bases between. CDR1 is MNHEY, CDR2 SVGAGI, per germline. The CDR3 has 16 amino acids. This CDR3 reads CASSYGVRPSTDTQYF. In DNA, the CDR3 is TGTGCCAGCAGTTACGGAGTGCGGCCCTCCACAGATACGCAGTATTTT.

This clonotype came up many times. The chain is built from TRBV4-1 and TRBJ1-2; maybe TRBD1 (5 bases). Trimming stripped 0 bases from V and 8 bases from J, with 16 bases between. This CDR3 is built from 15 residues. Germline V gives CDR1 MGHRA, CDR2 YSYEKL. The CDR3 reads CASSQDRGDPGGYTF. CDR3 in DNA: TGCGCCAGCAGCCAAGATCGGGGGGACCCTGGAGGCTACACCTTC.

This clonotype was seen many times. The chain joins TRBV6-5 to TRBJ1-1, with TRBD1 matching 8 bases. There are 14 residues in the CDR3. The V and J ends lost 6 bases and 5 bases, in that order; junction bases with no gene match: 8. CDR1 MNHEY and CDR2 SVGAGI come from the germline V gene. The CDR3 is CASSYGQGRTEAFF. The CDR3 DNA sequence: TGTGCCAGCAGCTACGGACAGGGAAGGACTGAAGCTTTCTTT.

This clonotype came up many times. The chain combines TRBV20-1 with TRBJ1-1; D is unresolved. The CDR3 is 13 amino acids. Germline V CDR1 and CDR2: DFQATT, SNEGSKA (reference sequence). V was clipped by 0 bases and J by 0 bases, with 5 bases between them. The CDR3 loop is CSARDFLNTEAFF. As DNA, the CDR3 is TGCAGTGCTAGAGATTTTCTGAACACTGAAGCTTTCTTT.

This clonotype was found many times. The rearrangement joins TRBV5-4 to TRBJ2-7, with D unclear. Germline CDR1 is SGHNT and CDR2 is YYREEE (reference sequence). The CDR3 sequence is 14 residues long. V was trimmed by 0 bases and J by 5 bases, leaving 12 bases between them. For the CDR3, the DNA is TGTGCCAGCAGCTTGGGGTCACCTGGCGACGAGCAGTACTTC. Protein product: CASSLGSPGDEQYF.

At least ten counts were recorded for this clonotype. The V and J genes are TRBV29-1 and TRBJ1-2; 7 nucleotides match TRBD1. Germline V gene lookup returns CDR1 SQVTM and CDR2 ANQGSEA. V shed 6 bases, J shed 7 bases, and the junction held 11 bases outside the gene matches. This CDR3 has 13 residues. For the CDR3, the DNA is TGCAGCGTACCCGAGACAGGGATCTTTGGCTACACCTTC. This gives the protein CSVPETGIFGYTF.

By share of the sample, this clonotype is medium-sized. The gene calls are TRBV27 and TRBJ2-3, with D perhaps TRBD2 (5 bases). The CDR3 has 16 residues. The germline V and J ends were trimmed by 5 bases and 2 bases, with 17 bases remaining between them. Germline V CDR1 and CDR2: MNHEY, SMNVEV (reference sequence). The CDR3 nucleotides read TGTGCCAGCAGTCCCTTTGGACTCTCAGACACAGATACGCAGTATTTT. Amino acids: CASSPFGLSDTDTQYF.

This clonotype was observed at least ten times. The chain is built from TRBV19 and TRBJ1-1; perhaps TRBD1 as D (5 bases). Trimming took 7 bases from V and 0 from J, leaving 15 bases between them. The CDR3 is made up of 15 amino acids. Per the germline V gene, CDR1 is LNHDA and CDR2 is SQIVND (reference sequence). CDR3 in DNA: TGTGCCAGTATCGCGGGACGATCGATGAACACTGAAGCTTTCTTT. As protein: CASIAGRSMNTEAFF.

This clonotype was seen many times. The chain employs TRBV9 and TRBJ2-3; possible D gene TRBD2, 5 bases. Trimming removed 0 bases from V and 4 bases from J, with 9 bases in between. The CDR3 has 14 amino acids. In germline, CDR1 is SGDLS, CDR2 YYNGEE. The CDR3 DNA follows: TGTGCCAGCAGCGTAGGTAGCGACGCAGATACGCAGTATTTT. Translated, it gives CASSVGSDADTQYF.

The table lists this clonotype with many counts. The V call is TRBV30, the J call TRBJ2-1, with TRBD1 matching 9 bases. The germline CDR1 and CDR2 sequences are GTSNPN and SVGIG (reference sequence). CDR3 length: 14 residues. The V and J ends lost 5 bases and 8 bases, in that order; junction bases with no gene match: 10. CDR3 DNA sequence: TGTGCCTGGGGAAGAGGGACAGGGTATCATGAGCAGTTCTTC. It specifies CAWGRGTGYHEQFF.

This clonotype was picked up many times. This rearrangement joins TRBV5-4 to TRBJ2-7; no reliable D call. The CDR3 sequence is 13 residues long. V shed 5 bases and J shed 0 bases, with 9 bases lying between them. Germline V gene data show CDR1 as SGHNT and CDR2 as YYREEE (reference sequence). DNA of the CDR3: TGTGCCAGCAGGCCCGGTGTCTCCTACGAGCAGTACTTC. Its protein product is CASRPGVSYEQYF.

This clonotype has at least ten counts. The CDR3 region is CASSFFQNTGELFF. In nucleotides, the CDR3 is TGTGCCAGCAGTTTTTTTCAGAACACCGGGGAGCTGTTTTTT. J is TRBJ2-2 and V is TRBV27; D is unclear. The CDR3 sequence is 14 residues long. Trimming cost V 3 bases and J 1 base, with 6 bases left between them. Germline lookup yields CDR1 MNHEY and CDR2 SMNVEV (reference sequence).

This clonotype was seen many times. The chain has TRBV7-3 and TRBJ2-5; 9 nucleotides match TRBD2. This CDR3 region has 17 residues. Per the germline V gene, CDR1 is SGHTA and CDR2 is FQGTGA. V gave up 4 bases and J gave up 4 bases; unmatched junction bases: 13. In DNA form, the CDR3 reads TGTGCCAGCAGCTCAGGATGGACTAGCGATCCCCGAGAGACCCAGTACTTC. Its translation: CASSSGWTSDPRETQYF.